This TCR beta chain originates from a study of breast tumors, draining lymph nodes, adjacent tissues (dated by TCRdb to about 2016). Regarding the research as a whole: In breast cancer patients, the study compared the TCR beta repertoires of tumor, adjacent nontumor tissue and axillary lymph nodes. The study was designed to assess the relationships and possible T-cell exchange between tumor, surrounding tissue and draining lymph node repertoires in human breast cancer.

Reading from cysteine to phenylalanine, the CDR3 counts 15 amino acids. The only DNA kept is the CDR3, 45 bases in frame from the first base. The germline V gene (reference sequence) gives CDR1 as SGHNT and CDR2 as YYREEE. Trimmed from V: 4 bases; trimmed from J: 2 bases; junction bases lacking a gene match: 6. This clonotype was observed at least ten times. Its antigen target is currently unknown. The record has no base qualities; no much larger clone is one base away. The sequencer listed for this sample is Illumina HiSeq 2000. TCR beta chain libraries were generated by multiplex PCR amplification. High-throughput sequencing was used to analyze the amplified TCR beta chain products. The public reads were reanalyzed by TCRdb: fastp trimming at Q25, MiXCR alignment, in-frame beta chains only. CDR3 protein sequences are deduplicated, and each keeps its most common genes and DNA. The sample profile shows about 110,000 distinct CDR3 sequences; about 30% of them were found once. The ten largest clones add up to under 6% of the sample.

The paper's findings and limits, for the study overall: Tumor and nontumor tissue repertoires were significantly more similar in luminal-like than in basal-like breast cancer. The study presented the conclusion that tumor T cells originate in lymph nodes as consistent with a hypothesis, not as something directly demonstrated. T-cell repertoire diversity in tumors was found to be lower than in lymph nodes but higher than in nontumor tissue, and preferential V and J gene usage was observed. The data were considered consistent with the idea that most tumor T cells come from the lymph node and then expand in tumor tissue.

Lymph node samples came from the axillary draining lymph nodes of breast cancer patients. This TCR was recovered from a female donor with breast cancer. Some clones in this sample may be carry-over from other donors' samples. Sequences were obtained from axillary lymph node tissue. Recombination linked TRBV5-4 to TRBJ2-3, and TRBD2 matches 8 of the central bases. CDR3 protein: CASSALGLATDTQYF. The nucleotide sequence is given as TGTGCCAGCAGCGCCTTAGGACTAGCCACAGATACGCAGTATTTT.